This T cell receptor beta chain was retrieved from a study of blood T cells in healthy people across ages. Study as a whole: Per every two T cells, about one barcoded beta molecule was captured by template switching.

It was with a sample-barcoded 5' primer and a J-beta primer mix that a second PCR of roughly 6 to 11 cycles was run. Sequencing recovered at least 2.5 million CDR3-containing paired-end reads from each sample. TCRdb itself ran the 5' RACE reads through MiXCR, one entry per CDR3 protein. The sample lists around 1.5 million distinct CDR3 sequences, roughly 64% seen once, with approximately 7% in the top ten. Overall study findings and caveats: For the donors, CMV status was unknown and possibly confounded expanded clonotype changes.

Concerning this clonotype: Its antigen remains unknown.

The germline V and J ends were trimmed by 5 bases and 2 bases, with 20 bases remaining between them. The CDR3 spans 16 residues. From germline, CDR1 is DFQATT and CDR2 SNEGSKA (reference sequence). Sequencing was performed on blood. V gene TRBV20-1 combines with J gene TRBJ2-3; the D gene is possibly TRBD2 (6 bases). This TCR was recovered from a man aged 18 to 29 in good health. DNA of the CDR3: TGCAGTGCTCCGGAGATCGGGACTGGGCACACAGATACGCAGTATTTT. Translating it yields CSAPEIGTGHTDTQYF.